This TCR beta chain was observed in a study of CD8 T cells in Susac syndrome (dated by TCRdb to the late 2010s). About the investigation overall: The study used repertoire sequencing to test whether antigen drove CD8+ T cell activation and differentiation in Susac syndrome. Beyond this particular receptor, the publication reports: The number of individuals in the TCR sequencing and HLA analysis was acknowledged as relatively small.

High-throughput TCR beta sequencing profiled peripheral blood CD8+ and CD4+ T cells from healthy donors, Susac syndrome patients and multiple sclerosis patients. The multiple sclerosis controls were treatment-naive patients whose relapsing-remitting disease, either stable or active, fulfilled the revised McDonald criteria. Bulk CD8+ and CD4+ T cells were purified by magnetic negative isolation, whereas CD8+ TEMRA cells were enriched by FACS. Blood was drawn into EDTA tubes, processed within 24 hours, and PBMCs were isolated by density gradient centrifugation. PBMCs intended for TCR sequencing were cryopreserved in liquid nitrogen and thawed later in a water bath at 37 degrees C. A purity of at least 90% was achieved for sorted or isolated CD4+, CD8+ and CD8+ TEMRA cells. This clonotype was seen once. Its antigen specificity is not known. Nothing much larger sits one base from this clone, and base qualities are not available. A lone read gives weak evidence.

The germline V gene (reference sequence) gives CDR1 as DFQATT and CDR2 as SNEGSKA. The cysteine opens and the phenylalanine closes a CDR3 of 13 amino acids. Kept here is only the CDR3 DNA, which spans 39 bases and is read in frame from base 1. V is shortened by 6 bases, J by 4 bases, and the region joining them spans 16 bases. RNA was extracted using the RNeasy kit, and roughly 0.5 to 1 ug of the RNA was reverse transcribed with random hexamers. The immunoSEQ multiplex PCR assay, which covers 54 Vbeta and 13 Jbeta segments, was used to amplify TCR beta CDR3 regions. Bias from PCR amplification was corrected by using a synthetic template baseline for primer optimization and for computational correction. In the authors' own workflow: Only productive sequences were kept, with reads annotated to V, D and J genes according to IMGT and analyzed in immunoSEQ Analyzer. Clonality was calculated as one minus the Shannon entropy normalized by log2 of the number of productive unique sequences. Public and private clones were assessed among the 100 most prevalent clones of each patient and control. Susac-specific clones were defined as absent from healthy and MS cohorts, around 970 published viral clones and other ImmuneACCESS disease sequences. The public reads were run again by TCRdb, first through fastp at Q25 and then through MiXCR, and only productive beta chains were kept. CDR3 protein duplicates are merged, each entry listing the most common genes and DNA. Clone size and V and J calls follow TCRdb, not the original study. The sample includes around 300,000 distinct CDR3 sequences, with around 90% observed a single time. The ten largest clones represent 0.06% to 0.075% of the sample.

The sample was CD4+ T cells from PBMCs. The sequence was obtained from a human donor with multiple sclerosis. The chain couples TRBV20-1 to TRBJ2-7, with a weak D call of TRBD2 (6 bases match). The bases read TGCAGTGCCCCGACCCAGGGAGGATACGAGCAGTACTTC. This translates into CSAPTQGGYEQYF.